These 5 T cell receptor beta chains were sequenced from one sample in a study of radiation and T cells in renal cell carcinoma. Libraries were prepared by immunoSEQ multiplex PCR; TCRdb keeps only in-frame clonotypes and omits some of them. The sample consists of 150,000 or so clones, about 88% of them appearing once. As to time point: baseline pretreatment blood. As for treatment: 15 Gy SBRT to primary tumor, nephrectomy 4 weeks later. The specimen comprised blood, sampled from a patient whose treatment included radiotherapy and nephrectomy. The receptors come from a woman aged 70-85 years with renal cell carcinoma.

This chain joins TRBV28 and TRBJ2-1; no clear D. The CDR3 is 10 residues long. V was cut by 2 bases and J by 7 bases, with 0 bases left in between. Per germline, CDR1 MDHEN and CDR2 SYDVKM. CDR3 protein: CASSLNEQFF. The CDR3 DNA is TGTGCCAGCAGTTTAAATGAGCAGTTCTTC.

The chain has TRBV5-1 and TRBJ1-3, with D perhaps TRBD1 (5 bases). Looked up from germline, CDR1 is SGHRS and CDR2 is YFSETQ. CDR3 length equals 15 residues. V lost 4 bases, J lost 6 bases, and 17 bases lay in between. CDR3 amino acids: CASSREGHWENTIYF. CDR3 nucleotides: TGCGCCAGCAGCCGCGAGGGGCACTGGGAAAACACCATATATTTT.

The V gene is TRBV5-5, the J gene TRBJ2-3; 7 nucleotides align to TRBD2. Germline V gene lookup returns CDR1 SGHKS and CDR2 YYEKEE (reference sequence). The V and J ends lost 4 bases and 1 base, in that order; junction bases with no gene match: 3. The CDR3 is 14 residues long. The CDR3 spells CASSPGRGTDTQYF. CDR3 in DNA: TGTGCCAGCAGCCCGGGGAGGGGCACAGATACGCAGTATTTT.

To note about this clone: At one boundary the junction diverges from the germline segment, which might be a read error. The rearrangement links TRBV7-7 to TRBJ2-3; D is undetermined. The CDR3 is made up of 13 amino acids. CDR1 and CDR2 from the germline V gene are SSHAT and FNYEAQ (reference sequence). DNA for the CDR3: TGTGCTAGCAGCTCCATCTCCACAGATACGCAGTATTTT. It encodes CASSSISTDTQYF.

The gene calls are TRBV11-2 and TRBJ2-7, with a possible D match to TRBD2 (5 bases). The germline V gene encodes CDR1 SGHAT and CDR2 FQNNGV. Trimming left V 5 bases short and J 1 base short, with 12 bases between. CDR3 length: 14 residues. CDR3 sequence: CASSERPGSYEQYF. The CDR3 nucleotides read TGTGCCAGCAGCGAACGTCCGGGGTCCTACGAGCAGTACTTC.